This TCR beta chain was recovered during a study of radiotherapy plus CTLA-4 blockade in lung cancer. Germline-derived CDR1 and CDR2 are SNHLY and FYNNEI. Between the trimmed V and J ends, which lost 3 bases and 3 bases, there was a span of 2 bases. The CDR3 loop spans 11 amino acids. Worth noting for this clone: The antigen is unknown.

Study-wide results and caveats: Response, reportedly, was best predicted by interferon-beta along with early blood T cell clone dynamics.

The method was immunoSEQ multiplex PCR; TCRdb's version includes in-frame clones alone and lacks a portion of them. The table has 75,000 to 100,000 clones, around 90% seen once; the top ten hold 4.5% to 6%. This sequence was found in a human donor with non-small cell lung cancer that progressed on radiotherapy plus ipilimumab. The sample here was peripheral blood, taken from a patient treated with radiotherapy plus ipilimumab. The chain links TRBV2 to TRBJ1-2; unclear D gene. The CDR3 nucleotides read TGTGCCAGCAGTGAGGACTATGGCTACACCTTC. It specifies CASSEDYGYTF.